A single sample is the source of the 22 T cell receptor beta chains below, sequenced in a study of T cell repertoires in cytomegalovirus infection (dated by TCRdb to about 2019). These TCRs are of unknown antigen specificity. The sequencer listed for this sample is Illumina HiSeq 1500. The public reads were reanalyzed by TCRdb: fastp trimming at Q25, MiXCR alignment, in-frame beta chains only. When rows share a CDR3 protein, they turn into one entry using the most common DNA and genes. Recorded for this sample are 650,000 to 900,000 distinct CDR3 sequences; 25% to 30% of them occurred a single time. Roughly 14% of the sample is held by the ten biggest clonotypes. The treatment or condition label of this sample denotes: in vitro stimulation with specific CMV peptide epitopes to enrich CMV-specific T cells. The input for sequencing was cultured CD8+ T cells from PBMCs, taken from culture after CMV antigen stimulation. These receptors all stem from a human donor in good health (CMV status not recorded). Some clones in this sample may be carry-over from other donors' samples.

The genes are TRBV12-3 or TRBV12-4 and TRBJ1-1; D not certain. The CDR3 has 15 amino acids. Trimming took 5 bases from V and 0 from J, leaving 13 bases between them. The CDR3 bases are TGTGCCAGCAGTCACCCTCAGGCCATGAACACTGAAGCTTTCTTT. Translation gives CASSHPQAMNTEAFF.

This clonotype has a single count. The J gene is TRBJ1-2, the V gene TRBV5-4; TRBD1 might be the D (5 bases). Trimming left V 0 bases short and J 3 bases short, with 12 bases between. The CDR3 runs to 15 residues. Germline-derived CDR1 and CDR2 are SGHNT and YYREEE (reference sequence). CDR3 sequence: CASSLGGDRYYGYTF. For the CDR3, the DNA is TGTGCCAGCAGCTTGGGGGGGGACCGTTACTATGGCTACACCTTC. The complete variable domain, with remaining parts taken from reference TRBV5-4 and TRBJ1-2, reads ETGVTQSPTHLIKTRGQQVTLRCSSQSGHNTVSWYQQALGQGPQFIFQYYREEENGRGNFPPRFSGLQFPNYSSELNVNALELDDSALYLCASSLGGDRYYGYTFGSGTRLTVV.

Many counts were recorded for this clonotype. CDR3 sequence (DNA): TGTGCTAGTGGTTTCACCACAGAGGGGGAAACCGGGGAGCTGTTTTTT. It translates to CASGFTTEGETGELFF. The chain joins TRBV12-5 to TRBJ2-2; TRBD1 might be the D (6 bases). The CDR3 runs to 16 residues. Germline lookup yields CDR1 LGHNT and CDR2 FRNRAP. Trimming pared 3 bases from V and 5 bases from J, leaving 16 bases between.

The chain joins TRBV6-5 to TRBJ1-4; D gene unclear. The CDR3 is made up of 13 amino acids. CDR1 and CDR2 from the germline V gene are MNHEY and SVGAGI. V was trimmed by 0 bases and J by 3 bases, leaving 2 bases between them. The CDR3 DNA follows: TGTGCCAGCAGTTACTCGGCTAATGAAAAACTGTTTTTT. This sequence encodes CASSYSANEKLFF.

This clonotype has a handful of counts. The J gene is TRBJ2-4, the V gene TRBV28, with a weak D call TRBD2 (6 bases). This CDR3 has 13 amino acids. The germline V gene encodes CDR1 MDHEN and CDR2 SYDVKM. V was pared by 5 bases and J by 8 bases, with 13 bases between. CDR3 in DNA: TGTGCCAGCAGTAGACGAGGGGAGGACATTCAGTACTTC. This sequence encodes CASSRRGEDIQYF.

The chain couples TRBV12-3 or TRBV12-4 to TRBJ2-7, with D possibly matching TRBD2 (6 bases). V gave up 7 bases and J gave up 6 bases, with 22 bases separating them. This CDR3 region has 15 residues. CDR3 in DNA: TGTGCCAGCACTAAGGGCCGGGGAGGATTGGGCGAGCAGTACTTC. Its translation is CASTKGRGGLGEQYF.

The chain recombines TRBV5-4 with TRBJ2-1; 13 nucleotides agree with TRBD2. Germline V lookup: CDR1 SGHNT, CDR2 YYREEE (reference sequence). The CDR3 is made up of 15 amino acids. V lost 2 bases and J lost 7; bases outside the gene matches: 3. CDR3 region: CASSFGLAGENEQFF. In nucleotides, the CDR3 is TGTGCCAGCAGCTTCGGACTAGCGGGGGAGAATGAGCAGTTCTTC.

This clonotype came up a few times. This rearrangement joins TRBV10-3 to TRBJ1-3; D uncertain. The V and J ends lost 4 bases and 4 bases respectively, with 17 bases between them. Germline V lookup: CDR1 ENHRY, CDR2 SYGVKD. The CDR3 is made up of 16 amino acids. The CDR3 bases are TGTGCCATCAGTGCGGCTGTGAATGCGTTGGGAAACACCATATATTTT. Translated: CAISAAVNALGNTIYF.

The chain employs TRBV4-2 and TRBJ2-3; D gene ambiguous. The ends were cut back, 7 bases at V and 4 bases at J, with 18 bases in the middle. This CDR3 has 15 residues. Germline V gene lookup returns CDR1 LGHNA and CDR2 YNFKEQ. The DNA of the CDR3 is TGTGCCAGCACTCCGGGTTTTGACGATTCAGATACGCAGTATTTT. Residues: CASTPGFDDSDTQYF.

The table lists this clonotype with a few counts. The chain couples TRBV15 to TRBJ1-4, with D tentatively TRBD1 (5 bases). CDR3 size: 15 residues. V was clipped by 2 bases and J by 4 bases, with 11 bases between them. The germline gives CDR1 LNHNV, CDR2 YYDKDF (reference sequence). CDR3 in DNA: TGTGCCACCAGCAGAACGCAGGGAAGTAATGAAAAACTGTTTTTT. Translating gives CATSRTQGSNEKLFF.

The V and J genes are TRBV7-6 and TRBJ2-3; possibly TRBD1 for D (5 bases). The V gene's germline CDR1 is SGHVS and CDR2 FNYEAQ. Trimming left V 5 bases short and J 0 bases short, with 12 bases between. The CDR3 covers 15 residues. In nucleotides, the CDR3 is TGTGCCAGCAGCCTAAGGGGCTTGAGCACAGATACGCAGTATTTT. This gives the protein CASSLRGLSTDTQYF.

The rearrangement uses TRBV20-1 and TRBJ2-1; 9 bases line up with TRBD1. The CDR3 sequence is 18 residues long. CDR1 and CDR2 from the germline V gene are DFQATT and SNEGSKA (reference sequence). V lost 0 bases and J lost 5; bases outside the gene matches: 14. The CDR3 DNA reads as TGCAGTGCTAGAGATGGGGACAGGGCTTCCTTTACTAACAATGAGCAGTTCTTC. This codes for CSARDGDRASFTNNEQFF.

V and J are TRBV12-3 or TRBV12-4 and TRBJ1-4, with D uncertain. This CDR3 has 13 residues. Trimming removed 7 bases at V and 4 bases at J, with 10 bases between. CDR3 loop: CASNGPGNEKLFF. The CDR3 DNA reads as TGTGCCAGCAACGGACCGGGTAATGAAAAACTGTTTTTT.

This clonotype has just a few counts. The rearrangement links TRBV11-2 to TRBJ2-1; D gene uncertain. The CDR3 loop spans 12 amino acids. V was pared by 0 bases and J by 10 bases, with 7 bases between. The germline gives CDR1 SGHAT, CDR2 FQNNGV. The CDR3 is CASSLDGAEQFF. CDR3 in DNA: TGTGCCAGCAGCTTAGACGGTGCGGAGCAGTTCTTC. The complete variable domain, with remaining parts taken from reference TRBV11-2 and TRBJ2-1, reads EAGVAQSPRYKIIEKRQSVAFWCNPISGHATLYWYQQILGQGPKLLIQFQNNGVVDDSQLPKDRFSAERLKGVDSTLKIQPAKLEDSAVYLCASSLDGAEQFFGPGTRLTVL.

A few counts support this clonotype. V is TRBV7-4 and J is TRBJ2-6; D may match TRBD1 or TRBD2 (5 bases each). V was pared by 6 bases and J by 0 bases, with 15 bases between. There are 17 residues in the CDR3. CDR1 is SGHVT, CDR2 SQSDAQ, per germline. For the CDR3, the DNA is TGTGCCAGCAGGTCGGGACGGAGGAGCTCTGGGGCCAACGTCCTGACTTTC. It codes for CASRSGRRSSGANVLTF.

This sequence joins TRBV6-2 or TRBV6-3 and TRBJ1-1, with D unresolved. This CDR3 has 14 amino acids. V was clipped by 2 bases and J by 2 bases, with 9 bases between them. Per the germline V gene, CDR1 is MNHEY and CDR2 is SVGEGT. CDR3 residues: CASSYNRANTEAFF. The CDR3 DNA follows: TGTGCCAGCAGTTACAACCGAGCCAACACTGAAGCTTTCTTT.

This clonotype was recorded a few times. The chain is built from TRBV7-6 and TRBJ2-5; D is perhaps TRBD2 (6 bases). Germline loops: CDR1 SGHVS, CDR2 FNYEAQ. The CDR3 covers 15 residues. V was shortened by 3 bases and J by 2 bases, with 13 bases between the two germline ends. CDR3 amino acids: CASSLGGGWQETQYF. The CDR3 bases are TGTGCCAGCAGCTTGGGGGGTGGGTGGCAAGAGACCCAGTACTTC.

The table lists this clonotype with many counts. The chain couples TRBV7-8 to TRBJ2-7, with 12 bases aligning to TRBD2. CDR1 is SGHVS, CDR2 FQNEAQ, per germline. The ends lost 4 bases at V and 3 bases at J; junction bases unmatched: 4. There are 15 residues in the CDR3. The CDR3 nucleotides read TGTGCCAGCAGCTCCGGGACTAGCGGGTTCTACGAGCAGTACGTC. Translation gives CASSSGTSGFYEQYV.

The chain uses TRBV7-2 and TRBJ1-1; D is uncertain. Trimming cost V 10 bases and J 0 bases, with 15 bases left between them. The germline V gene encodes CDR1 SGHTA and CDR2 FQGNSA. The CDR3 contains 14 residues. CDR3 region: CATPSEALNTEAFF. The CDR3 coding sequence is TGTGCCACCCCCTCCGAGGCGTTGAACACTGAAGCTTTCTTT.

CDR3 sequence: CASSTRAYYGYTF. As DNA, the CDR3 is TGTGCCAGCAGCACCCGGGCCTACTATGGCTACACCTTC. The gene calls are TRBV7-2 and TRBJ1-2; D is unclear. Germline-derived CDR1 and CDR2 are SGHTA and FQGNSA. The CDR3 covers 13 residues. Trimming took off 5 bases at V and 3 bases at J, with 10 bases between the two ends.

Concerning this clonotype: A junction boundary mismatches the germline segment, possibly from a read error. V usage is TRBV7-9 and J usage is TRBJ2-7, with D maybe TRBD1 (5 bases). This CDR3 has 15 residues. Germline lookup yields CDR1 SEHNR and CDR2 FQNEAQ (reference sequence). This chain's CDR3 is CANSPEDKGPYEQYF. The CDR3 DNA reads as TGTGCCAACAGCCCCGAGGACAAGGGCCCGTACGAGCAGTACTTC.

V and J are TRBV5-8 and TRBJ1-2; 7 positions match TRBD1. V shed 4 bases and J 2 bases; nucleotides not matched to a gene: 5. This CDR3 spans 14 amino acids. Germline V gene data show CDR1 as SGHTS and CDR2 as YDEGEE. The DNA for the CDR3 is TGTGCCAGCAGCGACTACAGGGGAAACTATGGCTACACCTTC. Encoded protein: CASSDYRGNYGYTF.